This T cell receptor (beta chain) was sequenced in a study of T cells after yellow fever vaccination. Study observations and caveats: Reappearing after the booster were most of the clones from primary vaccination (around 95% CD4, 85% to 90% CD8).

Via MiXCR, TCRdb re-called the 5' RACE reads, giving one row per CDR3 protein. The sample lists 240,000 or so distinct CDR3 sequences, about 7.1% occurring once. This clonotype was seen repeatedly, ten times or more. Its antigen is not known. CDR1 and CDR2 (germline): LGHNA, YNFKEQ. The CDR3 runs to 14 residues. Trimming left V 0 bases short and J 5 bases short, with 10 bases between. Sequences were derived from CD4+ T cells sorted from PBMCs, sampled 15 days after the yellow fever booster vaccination. The J gene is TRBJ1-1, the V gene TRBV4-2; D uncertain. The sequence came from a young man who received the YFV17D yellow fever vaccine. The DNA for the CDR3 is TGTGCCAGCAGCCAAGATAAGCGAGGAACTGAAGCTTTCTTT. Encoded protein: CASSQDKRGTEAFF.